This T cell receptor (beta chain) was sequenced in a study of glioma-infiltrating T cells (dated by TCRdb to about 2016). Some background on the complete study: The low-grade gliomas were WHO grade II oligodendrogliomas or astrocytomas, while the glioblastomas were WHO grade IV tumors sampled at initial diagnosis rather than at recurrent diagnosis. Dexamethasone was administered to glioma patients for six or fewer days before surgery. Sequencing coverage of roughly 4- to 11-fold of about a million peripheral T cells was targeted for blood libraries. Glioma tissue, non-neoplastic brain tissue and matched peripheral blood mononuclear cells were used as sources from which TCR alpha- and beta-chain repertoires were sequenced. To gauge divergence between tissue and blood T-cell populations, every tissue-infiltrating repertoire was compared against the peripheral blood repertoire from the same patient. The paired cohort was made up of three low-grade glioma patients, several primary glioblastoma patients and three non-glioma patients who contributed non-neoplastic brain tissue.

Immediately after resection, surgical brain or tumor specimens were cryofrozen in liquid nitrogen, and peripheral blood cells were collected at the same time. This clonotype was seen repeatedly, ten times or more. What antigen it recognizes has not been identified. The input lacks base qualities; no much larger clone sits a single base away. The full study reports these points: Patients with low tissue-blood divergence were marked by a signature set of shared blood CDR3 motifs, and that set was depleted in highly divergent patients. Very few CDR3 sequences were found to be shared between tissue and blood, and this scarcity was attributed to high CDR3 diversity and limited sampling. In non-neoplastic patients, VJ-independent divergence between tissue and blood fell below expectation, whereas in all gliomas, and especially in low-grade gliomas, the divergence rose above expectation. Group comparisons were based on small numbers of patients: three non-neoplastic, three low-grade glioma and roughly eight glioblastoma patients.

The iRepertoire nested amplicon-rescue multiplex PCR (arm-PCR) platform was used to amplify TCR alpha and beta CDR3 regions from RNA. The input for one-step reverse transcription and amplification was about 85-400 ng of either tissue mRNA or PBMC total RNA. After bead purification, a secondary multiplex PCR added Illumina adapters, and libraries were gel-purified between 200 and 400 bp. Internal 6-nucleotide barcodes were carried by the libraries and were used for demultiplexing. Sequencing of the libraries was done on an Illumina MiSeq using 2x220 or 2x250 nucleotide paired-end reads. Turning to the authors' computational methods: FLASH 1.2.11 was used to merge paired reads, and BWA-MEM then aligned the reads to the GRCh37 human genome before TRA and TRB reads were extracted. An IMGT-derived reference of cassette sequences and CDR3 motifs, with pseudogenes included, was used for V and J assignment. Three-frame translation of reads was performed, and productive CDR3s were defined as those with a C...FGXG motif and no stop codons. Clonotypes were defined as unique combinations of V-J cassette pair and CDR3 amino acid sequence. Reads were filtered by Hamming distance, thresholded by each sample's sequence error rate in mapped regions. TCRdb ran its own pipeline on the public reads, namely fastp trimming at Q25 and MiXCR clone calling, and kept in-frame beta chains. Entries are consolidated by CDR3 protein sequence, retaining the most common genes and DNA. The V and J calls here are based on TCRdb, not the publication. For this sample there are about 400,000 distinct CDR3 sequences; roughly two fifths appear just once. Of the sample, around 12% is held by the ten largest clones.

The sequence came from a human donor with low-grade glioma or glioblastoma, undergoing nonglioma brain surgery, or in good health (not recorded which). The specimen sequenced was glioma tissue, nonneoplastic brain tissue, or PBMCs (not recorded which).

CDR3 protein: CASSLTGPQETQYF. At the DNA level, the sequence is TGTGCCAGCAGTTTGACAGGGCCTCAAGAGACCCAGTACTTC. The chain joins TRBV6-2 or TRBV6-3 to TRBJ2-5; TRBD1 matches 7 bases in the middle. V ends up 4 bases short and J 2 bases short, with an unmatched junction base count of 4. The germline V gene sets CDR1 to MNHEY and CDR2 to SVGEGT. The CDR3 goes from the cysteine to the phenylalanine over 14 residues. The only DNA kept is the CDR3, 42 bases in frame from the first base.